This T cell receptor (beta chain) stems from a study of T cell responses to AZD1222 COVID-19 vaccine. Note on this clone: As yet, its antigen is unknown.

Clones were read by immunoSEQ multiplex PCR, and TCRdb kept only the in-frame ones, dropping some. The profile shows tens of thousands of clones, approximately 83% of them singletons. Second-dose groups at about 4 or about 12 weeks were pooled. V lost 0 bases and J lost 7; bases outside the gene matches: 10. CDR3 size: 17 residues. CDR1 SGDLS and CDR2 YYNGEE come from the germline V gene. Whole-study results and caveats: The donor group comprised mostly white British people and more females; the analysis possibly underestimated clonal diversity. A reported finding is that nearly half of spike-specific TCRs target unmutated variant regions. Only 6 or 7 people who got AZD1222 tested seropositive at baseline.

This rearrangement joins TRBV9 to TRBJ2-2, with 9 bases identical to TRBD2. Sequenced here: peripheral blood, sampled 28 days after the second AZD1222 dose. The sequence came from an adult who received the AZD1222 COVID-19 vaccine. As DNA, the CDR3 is TGTGCCAGCAGCGTAGTGGCTAGCGGGGCCTTTGGCGGGGAGCTGTTTTTT. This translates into CASSVVASGAFGGELFF.